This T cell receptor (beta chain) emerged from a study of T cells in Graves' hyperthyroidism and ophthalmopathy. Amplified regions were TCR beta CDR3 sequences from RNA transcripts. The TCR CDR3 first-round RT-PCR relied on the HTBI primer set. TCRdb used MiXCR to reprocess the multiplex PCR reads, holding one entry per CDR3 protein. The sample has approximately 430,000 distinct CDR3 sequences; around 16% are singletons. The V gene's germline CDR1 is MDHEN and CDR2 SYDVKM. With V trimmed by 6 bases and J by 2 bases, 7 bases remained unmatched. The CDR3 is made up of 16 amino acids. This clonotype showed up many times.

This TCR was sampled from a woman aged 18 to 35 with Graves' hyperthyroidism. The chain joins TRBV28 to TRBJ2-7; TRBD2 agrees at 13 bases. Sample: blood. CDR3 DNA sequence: TGTGCCAGCAGCGGGACTAGCGGGGTCCGCCCCTACGAGCAGTACTTC. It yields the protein CASSGTSGVRPYEQYF.